The next 25 T cell receptor beta chains were all read from a single sample in a study of T-cell memory formation after mild COVID-19. Each CDR3 protein is one row after TCRdb ran MiXCR on the 5' RACE reads. The sample lists 550,000 to 600,000 distinct CDR3 sequences, about a fifth occurring once. The specimen sequenced was PBMCs or a T cell subset sorted from them (not recorded which). These receptors came from an adult woman who had mild COVID-19 (a few samples of this study predate the infection). Cell type and time point are not known.

This chain joins TRBV18 and TRBJ2-5; tentatively, D is TRBD2 (6 bases). The CDR3 runs to 17 residues. Trimming left V 1 base short and J 4 bases short, with 19 bases between. CDR1 KGHSH and CDR2 LQKENI come from the germline V gene. CDR3 DNA: TGTGCCAGCTCACCACAGAGGGAGGCTATTCCGGGAGAGACCCAGTACTTC. It yields the protein CASSPQREAIPGETQYF.

The CDR3 DNA reads TGTGCCAGCAGCTTCGGTTGGAGGACTGGGACAGATACGCAGTATTTT. It translates to CASSFGWRTGTDTQYF. The V and J genes are TRBV11-2 and TRBJ2-3; a weak D match, TRBD2 (5 bases). V was shortened by 3 bases and J by 3 bases, with 16 bases between the two germline ends. The V gene's germline CDR1 is SGHAT and CDR2 FQNNGV. This CDR3 comprises 16 residues.

This clonotype was seen a handful of times. This chain links TRBV20-1 with TRBJ2-7, with D tentatively TRBD1 (6 bases). The V gene lost 5 bases and the J gene lost 3 bases, with 14 bases spanning the gap. CDR3 size: 13 residues. CDR1 and CDR2 from the germline V gene are DFQATT and SNEGSKA (reference sequence). The CDR3 here is CSAAVQGNYEQYF. The DNA of the CDR3 is TGCAGTGCTGCCGTGCAGGGGAACTACGAGCAGTACTTC.

This clonotype was seen only a few times. V gene TRBV7-2 combines with J gene TRBJ1-2; D gene unclear. The germline V gene encodes CDR1 SGHTA and CDR2 FQGNSA. The CDR3 totals 13 residues. The V gene lost 2 bases and the J gene lost 4 bases, with 8 bases spanning the gap. CDR3 loop: CASSLSGRYGYTF. The CDR3 DNA reads as TGTGCCAGCAGCTTAAGTGGACGCTATGGCTACACCTTC.

V gene TRBV20-1 combines with J gene TRBJ1-5; perhaps TRBD1 as D (6 bases). Germline V CDR1 and CDR2: DFQATT, SNEGSKA (reference sequence). V was trimmed by 5 bases and J by 1 base, leaving 15 bases between them. This CDR3 has 15 residues. In DNA, the CDR3 is TGCAGTGCTGGCAGGGGTTTGGAGAGCAATCAGCCCCAGCATTTT. It specifies CSAGRGLESNQPQHF.

In this sample, this clonotype turned up many times. The rearrangement joins TRBV5-1 to TRBJ2-1; 8 bases map to TRBD2. From germline, CDR1 is SGHRS and CDR2 YFSETQ. Trimming took 2 bases from V and 0 from J; bases not matched to a gene: 10. The CDR3 is 18 residues long. The CDR3 sequence is CASSFPSGSTPSYNEQFF. In nucleotides, the CDR3 is TGCGCCAGCAGCTTTCCCAGCGGGAGCACCCCCTCCTACAATGAGCAGTTCTTC. Supplemented by reference TRBV5-1 and TRBJ2-1, the full variable domain reads KAGVTQTPRYLIKTRGQQVTLSCSPISGHRSVSWYQQTPGQGLQFLFEYFSETQRNKGNFPGRFSGRQFSNSRSEMNVSTLELGDSALYLCASSFPSGSTPSYNEQFFGPGTRLTVL.

This clonotype has a count of ten or more. This chain joins TRBV20-1 and TRBJ2-5, with 8 nucleotides matching TRBD2. V shed 6 bases, J shed 6 bases, and the junction held 12 bases outside the gene matches. This CDR3 spans 14 amino acids. Per the germline V gene, CDR1 is DFQATT and CDR2 is SNEGSKA (reference sequence). In DNA, the CDR3 is TGCAGTGCCCCTATAGCGGGGATTCTGAAGACCCAGTACTTC. Translating it yields CSAPIAGILKTQYF.

The table lists this clonotype with a few counts. The genes are TRBV18 and TRBJ2-7; D is possibly TRBD1 or TRBD2 (5 bases each). Germline V lookup: CDR1 KGHSH, CDR2 LQKENI. CDR3 length: 16 residues. Trimming removed 2 bases at V and 3 bases at J, with 17 bases between. CDR3 sequence (DNA): TGTGCCAGCTCACCATCGGGGCGATTTACCCTCTACGAGCAGTACTTC. Its protein product is CASSPSGRFTLYEQYF.

A few counts support this clonotype. The rearrangement links TRBV29-1 to TRBJ2-1; D possibly corresponds to TRBD2 (5 bases). Trimming pared 7 bases from V and 6 bases from J, leaving 16 bases between. The CDR3 totals 13 residues. Germline CDR1 SQVTM, CDR2 ANQGSEA. CDR3 DNA sequence: TGCAGCGGGGGTTCGGGGTTCGTCAATGAGCAGTTCTTC. This gives the protein CSGGSGFVNEQFF.

A few counts support this clonotype. The gene calls are TRBV16 and TRBJ1-2, with D perhaps TRBD1 (6 bases). Trimming took off 4 bases at V and 8 bases at J, with 17 bases between the two ends. CDR1 KGHSY and CDR2 FQNENV come from the germline V gene. There are 14 residues in the CDR3. CDR3 amino acids: CASSPRTVFWGYTF. CDR3 nucleotide sequence: TGTGCCAGCAGCCCTCGGACAGTCTTTTGGGGCTACACCTTC.

This chain uses TRBV14 with TRBJ2-5; D is perhaps TRBD1 (6 bases). The V gene's germline CDR1 is SGHDN and CDR2 FVKESK. The CDR3 has 16 amino acids. The germline V and J ends were trimmed by 7 bases and 3 bases, with 21 bases remaining between them. The CDR3 DNA follows: TGTGCCAGCAACCCTGGAACTACAGGGTTGAAAGAGACCCAGTACTTC. The encoded protein is CASNPGTTGLKETQYF.

The chain links TRBV7-2 to TRBJ1-1, with 8 bases identical to TRBD1. The CDR3 length is 16 residues. Germline CDR1 is SGHTA and CDR2 is FQGNSA. Trimming cost V 3 bases and J 1 base; bases outside gene matches: 7. The CDR3 bases are TGTGCCAGCAGCTTGCTAGTCGGGACAGGGAACACTGAAGCTTTCTTT. Its protein is CASSLLVGTGNTEAFF.

This clonotype has more than one count but fewer than ten. The rearrangement uses TRBV5-1 and TRBJ2-3, with a weak D call TRBD2 (5 bases). The V gene's germline CDR1 is SGHRS and CDR2 YFSETQ. The V gene lost 7 bases and the J gene lost 6 bases, with 15 bases spanning the gap. The CDR3 totals 13 residues. The chain's CDR3 is CASGLGRSDTQYF. The CDR3 region has the DNA TGCGCCAGCGGACTTGGTAGATCGGATACGCAGTATTTT.

This clonotype was observed a few times. This chain connects TRBV7-8 to TRBJ2-1, with 10 bases that match TRBD2. Trimming removed 5 bases from V and 6 bases from J; junction bases left unmatched: 10. Germline loops: CDR1 SGHVS, CDR2 FQNEAQ. This CDR3 region has 16 residues. CDR3 nucleotide sequence: TGTGCCAGCAGCCCCCGACTAGCGGGTACTACCAATGAGCAGTTCTTC. Translating it yields CASSPRLAGTTNEQFF.

The rearrangement joins TRBV10-3 to TRBJ1-6; D uncertain. The germline gives CDR1 ENHRY, CDR2 SYGVKD. The V gene lost 3 bases and the J gene lost 9 bases, with 9 bases spanning the gap. This CDR3 is 13 amino acids long. In DNA, the CDR3 is TGTGCCATCAGTGATTATTGGGGTTCACCCCTCCACTTT. Residues: CAISDYWGSPLHF.

This clonotype was seen more than once but under ten times. The chain carries TRBV14 and TRBJ2-2; maybe TRBD1 (5 bases). Trimming pared 0 bases from V and 5 bases from J, leaving 13 bases between. The V gene's germline CDR1 is SGHDN and CDR2 FVKESK. The CDR3 runs 16 residues. The CDR3 sequence: CASSQDPGHVTGELFF. The CDR3 DNA sequence: TGTGCCAGCAGCCAAGATCCAGGGCATGTGACCGGGGAGCTGTTTTTT.

This clonotype came up a few times. V and J are TRBV19 and TRBJ1-1; D possibly corresponds to TRBD1 (5 bases). V was clipped by 3 bases and J by 3 bases, with 11 bases between them. Germline V lookup: CDR1 LNHDA, CDR2 SQIVND (reference sequence). CDR3 length: 14 residues. DNA for the CDR3: TGTGCCAGTAGTATTGTTAGGGACTACACTGAAGCTTTCTTT. It yields the protein CASSIVRDYTEAFF.

V is TRBV7-9 and J is TRBJ1-1; 8 bases are shared with TRBD1. This CDR3 comprises 12 residues. V dropped 10 bases and J dropped 5; count of bases not matched to a gene: 6. The germline V gene has CDR1 SEHNR and CDR2 FQNEAQ (reference sequence). The chain's CDR3 is CANSGQVTEAFF. Written as DNA, the CDR3 is TGTGCCAACTCGGGACAGGTGACTGAAGCTTTCTTT.

This clonotype was picked up a small number of times. The chain links TRBV3-1 to TRBJ2-3, with TRBD2 identical over 7 bases. The V segment lost 4 bases and the J segment 3 bases; nucleotides outside the gene matches: 7. Germline V CDR1 and CDR2: LGHDT, YNNKEL (reference sequence). The CDR3 is 15 amino acids. The CDR3 nucleotides are TGTGCCAGCAGCCGCCGCGGCGGGAGTACAGATACGCAGTATTTT. This gives the protein CASSRRGGSTDTQYF.

This clonotype has a handful of counts. J is TRBJ2-2 and V is TRBV4-3; D unresolved. Germline V gene data show CDR1 as LGHNA and CDR2 as YSLEER. V lost 1 base to trimming and J lost 6 bases, with 6 bases between them. The CDR3 has 13 amino acids. CDR3 DNA: TGCGCCAGCAGCCAAGTTCCTCCCGGGGAGCTGTTTTTT. Protein product: CASSQVPPGELFF.

This sequence joins TRBV5-1 and TRBJ1-1; TRBD1 might be the D (5 bases). The CDR3 contains 11 residues. Trimming shortened V by 6 bases and J by 8 bases, and 11 bases separated the two germline ends. Germline CDR1 reads SGHRS; CDR2 reads YFSETQ. The CDR3 DNA sequence: TGCGCCAGCAAACAGGAGACGGAAGCTTTCTTT. Translation: CASKQETEAFF.

CDR3 sequence reads: CASILTSGAHEQFF. The CDR3 region has the DNA TGTGCCAGCATCCTGACTAGCGGGGCCCATGAGCAGTTCTTC. This chain connects TRBV12-3 or TRBV12-4 to TRBJ2-1; 11 bases agree with TRBD2. After removal of 7 bases from V and 8 bases from J, the junction contained 7 bases not matched to a gene. The CDR3 has 14 amino acids.

This clonotype was recorded many times. This chain joins TRBV6-2 or TRBV6-3 and TRBJ2-7, with a possible D match to TRBD1 (5 bases). CDR3 length: 16 residues. CDR1 MNHEY and CDR2 SVGEGT come from the germline V gene. Between the trimmed V and J ends, which lost 7 bases and 3 bases, there was a span of 22 bases. CDR3 nucleotide sequence: TGTGCCAGCACCCATACTACCGGACATCTCGGCTACGAGCAGTACTTC. As protein: CASTHTTGHLGYEQYF.

This clonotype showed up just a few times. The chain recombines TRBV20-1 with TRBJ2-7, with a tentative D call TRBD2 (6 bases). The V end lost 0 bases, the J end lost 0 bases, and 18 bases lay between the germline ends. The CDR3 consists of 17 residues. Germline CDR1 and CDR2: DFQATT and SNEGSKA (reference sequence). For the CDR3, the DNA is TGCAGTGCTAGAGATCCACTAAGCCGGGGGAGCTCCTACGAGCAGTACTTC. Translating gives CSARDPLSRGSSYEQYF.

The chain joins TRBV27 to TRBJ1-1, with D possibly matching TRBD1 (5 bases). With 5 bases removed from V and 1 base from J, the gap between germline ends came to 26 bases. This CDR3 contains 19 residues. Germline V CDR1 and CDR2: MNHEY, SMNVEV (reference sequence). The DNA for the CDR3 is TGTGCCAGCAGTCTAGGTTCGGTATTTCTAGGGGCGGAGAACACTGAAGCTTTCTTT. Protein sequence: CASSLGSVFLGAENTEAFF.